This TCR beta chain was sequenced for a study of cytomegalovirus exposure and HLA in healthy donors (dated by TCRdb to 2015 to 2018). Broadly, across the study: According to a later analysis, one platform produced both the 110 or so validation repertoires and the approximately 660 repertoires of the first cohort. The aim of the study was to test whether cataloging public T cell receptors could identify signatures of past pathogen exposure. Along with the approximately 700-subject first cohort, a separate validation cohort of roughly 110 different subjects was used. To predict cytomegalovirus infection status, the study combined high-throughput TCR immunosequencing, statistical association of individual TCRs with disease status, and machine learning.

Points the paper makes about the study in general: In vitro tests confirmed that three of the cytomegalovirus-associated TCR beta chains recognize cytomegalovirus antigens. Most TCR sequences were seen in very few donors, while some public TCRs were found in many individuals. The classifier was reported to diagnose cytomegalovirus status with high specificity and sensitivity in both the original cohort and the validation cohort. A later analysis had no HLA typing for the validation cohort, so co-occurrence there was scored across all 130 or so repertoires. Of the cluster scores, roughly 95% were above 0 in a later analysis, which found that TCRs clustered in the first cohort also tended to co-occur in the approximately 120 validation repertoires. The authors suggested that the approach could potentially be extended to other disease states and immunological phenotypes. A total of 150 or so TCR beta chains were listed by the study as associated with cytomegalovirus.

The CDR3 has 13 amino acids, counting the end cysteine and phenylalanine. The sequence is cut down to CDR3 DNA, 39 bases in frame from base 1. Compared with germline, V lacks 7 bases and J lacks 5 bases; bases without a gene match: 6. CDR1 and CDR2 were assigned from the germline V gene as SNHLY and FYNNEI. This clone was recorded a few times. Its cognate antigen has yet to be identified. Base qualities are not at hand, and no much larger clone is one base apart. The donors belonged to the validation cohort of over a hundred subjects, which was separate from the roughly 700-subject first cohort. Library preparation employed the immunoSEQ multiplex PCR assay. As for the authors' bioinformatics: A statistical classification framework was built for diagnosing cytomegalovirus status from the catalog of TCR beta chain sequences. TCRdb mirrors the immuneACCESS table, restricted to in-frame sequences. Some clones are absent from its copies; in checked studies, under half trace to an unresolved V gene, and the reason for the others is unknown. The DNA gave D and trimming, while V, J and clone size come from that table. For this sample there are approximately 100,000 clones; roughly 87% appear just once. 6.3% of the sample belongs to the ten largest clones.

The chain uses TRBV2 and TRBJ2-5, and 8 bases in between align with TRBD1. Sequenced sample: PBMCs. The sequence came from a man aged 18 to 30 in good health and CMV-seropositive. The CDR3 region reads CASKVWTGETQYF. The sequence in DNA is TGTGCCAGCAAAGTCTGGACAGGGGAGACCCAGTACTTC.